This TCR beta chain is from a study of blood T cell repertoires in COVID-19. CDR1 ENHRY and CDR2 SYGVKD come from the germline V gene. The CDR3 runs to 16 residues. Trimming took 8 bases from V and 2 from J, leaving 22 bases between them. Assay: immunoSEQ multiplex PCR; the TCRdb copy retains only in-frame clones and omits some. The repertoire holds 150,000 or so clones, with around 91% as singletons. This clone was recorded once. The sample taken for sequencing was peripheral blood. This receptor was taken from a man aged 18 to 30 with COVID-19, enrolled during active disease. The chain has TRBV10-3 and TRBJ2-7, with D possibly being TRBD2 (5 bases). DNA of the CDR3: TGTGCCATCGGACCGGGAAGTGGGTGGAGAGCCTACGAGCAGTACTTC. It is translated as CAIGPGSGWRAYEQYF.